This T cell receptor (beta chain) was identified during a study of technical replicates of blood from a handful of donors. Profiling relied on immunoSEQ multiplex PCR, and the TCRdb table lists in-frame clones only, not all of them. Of about 97,000 clones listed, about 95% are singletons. The CDR3 runs to 17 residues. V trimming: 2 bases; J trimming: 1 base; junction bases outside the gene matches: 8. CDR1 SGHRS and CDR2 YFSETQ come from the germline V gene. The chain combines TRBV5-1 with TRBJ1-2, with 10 nucleotides matching TRBD1. The clonotype was recovered from a human donor in good health. Sequencing was carried out using T cells isolated from PBMCs. In nucleotides, the CDR3 is TGCGCCAGCAGCTTCGGGACAGGGGCGGCGGGTAACTATGGCTACACCTTC. Its translation: CASSFGTGAAGNYGYTF.